The 14 T cell receptor beta chains below all came from one sample that was sequenced in a study of cytomegalovirus exposure and HLA in healthy donors. Clones were read by immunoSEQ multiplex PCR, and TCRdb kept only the in-frame ones, dropping some. This sample has approximately 88,000 clones, with 95% to 97% found just once. Sequenced sample: PBMCs. These receptors were obtained from a young woman in good health and CMV-seronegative.

The chain recombines TRBV2 with TRBJ1-5; 7 positions match TRBD1. Trimming cost V 2 bases and J 1 base; bases outside gene matches: 2. Per the germline V gene, CDR1 is SNHLY and CDR2 is FYNNEI. The CDR3 has 15 amino acids. The CDR3 sequence is CASSEWTGSNQPQHF. The CDR3 bases are TGTGCCAGCAGTGAATGGACAGGAAGCAATCAGCCCCAGCATTTT. Full variable domain (outside the CDR3, taken from reference TRBV2 and TRBJ1-5): EPEVTQTPSHQVTQMGQEVILRCVPISNHLYFYWYRQILGQKVEFLVSFYNNEISEKSEIFDDQFSVERPDGSNFTLKIRSTKLEDSAMYFCASSEWTGSNQPQHFGDGTRLSIL.

This chain uses TRBV6-1 with TRBJ1-2; D is possibly TRBD1 (6 bases). CDR3 length equals 13 residues. Trimming left V 7 bases short and J 4 bases short, with 13 bases between. Looked up from germline, CDR1 is MNHNS and CDR2 is SASEGT. The CDR3 coding sequence is TGTGCCAGCACTAGGGGGGGGATCTATGGCTACACCTTC. It yields the protein CASTRGGIYGYTF.

The rearrangement uses TRBV7-2 and TRBJ2-7; 7 nucleotides agree with TRBD1. Looked up from germline, CDR1 is SGHTA and CDR2 is FQGNSA. Losses at the gene ends were 4 bases for V and 9 bases for J; bases not matched to a gene: 9. This CDR3 comprises 13 residues. CDR3 sequence (DNA): TGTGCCAGCAGCTCCCAAGAAGGGGGCGCGCAGTACTTC. Translating it yields CASSSQEGGAQYF.

The rearrangement uses TRBV27 and TRBJ1-5; 7 nucleotides match TRBD1. Germline V CDR1 and CDR2: MNHEY, SMNVEV (reference sequence). V shed 9 bases and J 4 bases; nucleotides not matched to a gene: 12. There are 15 residues in the CDR3. DNA of the CDR3: TGTGCCAGTTCCCCTAAAACAGGGGTAAATCAGCCCCAGCATTTT. This translates into CASSPKTGVNQPQHF.

The gene calls are TRBV15 and TRBJ1-1, with D possibly matching TRBD1 (6 bases). V gave up 5 bases and J gave up 8 bases, with 21 bases separating them. There are 15 residues in the CDR3. CDR1 and CDR2 from the germline V gene are LNHNV and YYDKDF (reference sequence). CDR3 DNA sequence: TGTGCCACCAGCGGAGGGGACACCGCAATCGGGGAAGCTTTCTTT. This encodes CATSGGDTAIGEAFF.

The chain joins TRBV27 to TRBJ1-5, with 7 bases identical to TRBD1. Germline CDR1 is MNHEY and CDR2 is SMNVEV (reference sequence). There are 16 residues in the CDR3. Unmatched junction bases numbered 12, after V lost 8 bases and J lost 2 bases. DNA of the CDR3: TGTGCCAGCGCCGAACAGGGGTGGCGGGGCAATCAGCCCCAGCATTTT. Its translation: CASAEQGWRGNQPQHF.

The chain couples TRBV10-3 to TRBJ2-5; 9 nucleotides agree with TRBD2. The V and J ends lost 10 bases and 4 bases, in that order; junction bases with no gene match: 16. Per the germline V gene, CDR1 is ENHRY and CDR2 is SYGVKD. The CDR3 covers 16 residues. CDR3 bases: TGTGCCACCGGTGAGGCGGGAGGGCCTCTCCCAGAGACCCAGTACTTC. It translates to CATGEAGGPLPETQYF.

This rearrangement joins TRBV6-1 to TRBJ2-3; TRBD2 matches at 7 bases. The CDR3 covers 14 residues. V trimming: 5 bases; J trimming: 5 bases; junction bases outside the gene matches: 7. Per germline, CDR1 MNHNS and CDR2 SASEGT. The CDR3 loop is CASSSGTSLDTQYF. As DNA, the CDR3 is TGTGCCAGCAGTAGCGGGACTTCCCTAGATACGCAGTATTTT.

J is TRBJ1-2 and V is TRBV7-9, with 10 bases fitting TRBD1. The germline gives CDR1 SEHNR, CDR2 FQNEAQ (reference sequence). The CDR3 runs 16 residues. With V trimmed by 4 bases and J by 8 bases, 13 bases remained unmatched. CDR3 loop: CASSSYDRGLGLGYTF. The CDR3 region has the DNA TGTGCCAGCAGCTCATATGACAGGGGGCTGGGGCTCGGCTACACCTTC.

The V call is TRBV10-1, the J call TRBJ2-1, with D perhaps matching TRBD2 (6 bases). This CDR3 region has 17 residues. Between the trimmed V and J ends, which lost 6 bases and 0 bases, there was a span of 18 bases. Germline V gives CDR1 WNHNN, CDR2 SYGVQD (reference sequence). The CDR3 DNA follows: TGCGCCAGCAGCGCCGGACTAACCAATCTCTCCTACAATGAGCAGTTCTTC. Amino acids: CASSAGLTNLSYNEQFF.

This chain uses TRBV27 with TRBJ1-1; D is unresolved. Trimming took 2 bases from V and 2 from J, leaving 15 bases between them. CDR3 length: 16 amino acids. CDR1 and CDR2 from the germline V gene are MNHEY and SMNVEV (reference sequence). CDR3 DNA: TGTGCCAGCAGTTTAGAAGCTTCGGGGAGAAACACTGAAGCTTTCTTT. The encoded protein is CASSLEASGRNTEAFF.

This chain connects TRBV29-1 to TRBJ2-7; 10 nucleotides match TRBD2. The V gene end was trimmed by 7 bases and the J gene end by 1 base; junction bases not matched to a gene: 4. Germline V gene data show CDR1 as SQVTM and CDR2 as ANQGSEA. The CDR3 sequence is 13 residues long. The CDR3 protein is CSAGLAASYEQYF. The CDR3 region has the DNA TGCAGCGCCGGACTAGCGGCATCCTACGAGCAGTACTTC.

A single count supports this clone. V and J are TRBV7-8 and TRBJ2-7; 7 bases map to TRBD1. Germline V lookup: CDR1 SGHVS, CDR2 FQNEAQ. Trimming removed 5 bases from V and 0 bases from J; junction bases left unmatched: 10. The CDR3 consists of 16 residues. CDR3 coding DNA: TGTGCCAGCAGCCCCACGTACGGACAGGACTCCTACGAGCAGTACTTC. Translated, it gives CASSPTYGQDSYEQYF.

The chain couples TRBV5-1 to TRBJ2-5; TRBD2 might be the D (5 bases). In germline, CDR1 is SGHRS, CDR2 YFSETQ. The CDR3 sequence is 15 residues long. Trimming removed 0 bases from V and 0 bases from J, with 9 bases in between. The CDR3: CASSLGSGNQETQYF. CDR3 nucleotides: TGCGCCAGCAGCTTGGGTTCGGGAAACCAAGAGACCCAGTACTTC.